This TCR beta chain was observed in a study of T cells expressing NK-cell markers. Study-wide context: Underlying the TCR beta repertoires were sorted CD3+CD56+NKG2C+, CD3+CD56+NKG2C- and CD3+CD56-NKG2C+ T cells. One of the eight sequenced donors was seronegative, whereas the other seven were HCMV-seropositive. Study-level findings and limits: As a fraction of CD8+ T cells, dominant NKG2C+ clonotypes reached roughly 1.0-7.5% in six donors. Certain NKG2C+ T cell clones were expanded, and their HCMV specificity remained unclear.

TCRdb reprocessed the 5' RACE reads and stores each CDR3 protein as one record, lacking DNA. The sample totals over 350,000 distinct CDR3 sequences; its top ten clones hold over 8.5%. Per germline, CDR1 SNHLY and CDR2 FYNNEI. This CDR3 has 13 amino acids. Concerning this clonotype itself: What it binds is not known.

This sequence originates from a woman aged 50 to 60 in good health. The specimen sequenced was blood T cells: a sorted CD56 or NKG2C T cell subset, CD4+ or CD8+ T cells, or bulk PBMC T cells (not recorded which). The rearrangement joins TRBV2 to TRBJ1-1; TCRdb designates TRBD1, a call that cannot be tested without DNA. CDR3: CASTGVRDTEAFF.